This TCR beta chain is drawn from a study of T cells in Graves' hyperthyroidism and ophthalmopathy. The authors deemed Graves' hyperthyroidism stable absent ophthalmopathy progression within 18 months. TCR beta CDR3 region amplification was performed from RNA transcripts. Researchers ran a first-round RT-PCR on the TCR CDR3 using the HTBI primer set. TCRdb redid the calling of the multiplex PCR reads with MiXCR, one entry per CDR3 protein. Of around 500,000 distinct CDR3 sequences in the sample, 14% were seen once. This clonotype was seen at least ten times. Its antigen remains unknown. The trim removed 1 base at V and 8 bases at J, leaving 8 bases unmatched. CDR3 size: 16 residues. Germline CDR1 and CDR2: LGHDT and YNNKEL (reference sequence). Study outcomes and limitations: The majority of expanded thyroid clonotypes above 0.001 also appeared in blood. Onset of ophthalmopathy came a median roughly 6.9 months after the model predicted it.

The material sequenced was blood. This sequence was found in a woman aged 35 to 49 with Graves' hyperthyroidism. The rearrangement links TRBV3-1 to TRBJ2-1, with 10 positions matching TRBD2. CDR3 amino acids: CASSQVLAGVPHEQFF. As DNA, the CDR3 is TGTGCCAGCAGCCAAGTCCTAGCGGGAGTTCCTCATGAGCAGTTCTTC.